This T cell receptor beta chain was retrieved from a study of cytomegalovirus exposure and HLA in healthy donors. Whole-study results and caveats: It emerged from a later analysis that several of the most significant clusters appeared to be linked to common viral pathogens.

This clone showed up just a few times. The antigen remains undetermined. With 60 Vbeta and 13 Jbeta primers, the PCR was carried out. Sequenced by immunoSEQ multiplex PCR; TCRdb stores in-frame clones only, minus some. Altogether 200,000 or so clones are present, 65% to 80% being singletons, with the ten largest covering roughly 16%. The V gene's germline CDR1 is MNHEY and CDR2 SVGAGI. This CDR3 region has 14 residues. With V trimmed by 7 bases and J by 0 bases, 5 bases remained unmatched. The chain uses TRBV6-5 and TRBJ1-1, with 7 bases lining up with TRBD1. Sequencing was carried out using PBMCs. The receptor's source is a man aged 35-49 years in good health and CMV-seronegative. The CDR3: CASKRGRLNTEAFF. CDR3 sequence (DNA): TGTGCCAGCAAAAGGGGGCGTTTGAACACTGAAGCTTTCTTT.